Reported below is one T cell receptor (beta chain). Relative to the germline gene, one junction end is altered; a read error may explain this. Assay used: immunoSEQ multiplex PCR; TCRdb lists only in-frame clones, some missing. The sample consists of a few million clones, more than 90% of them appearing once. All the donors were Caucasian adults who lived in Nashville, Tennessee. This sample was included in a study of shared clonotypes between healthy human individuals. The CDR3 extends over 13 amino acids. Per the germline V gene, CDR1 is SSHAT and CDR2 is FNYEAQ (reference sequence). The chain uses TRBV7-7 and TRBJ2-1, with 8 bases matching TRBD2. The sample taken for sequencing was naive CD4+ T cells sorted from blood. Subset described: CD45RA+ positively selected. The TCR comes from a man aged 18 to 29 in good health. The CDR3 sequence: CASSLETSGEQFF. The CDR3 coding sequence is TGTGCTAGCAGCTTGGAAACTAGCGGTGAGCAGTTCTTC.